Listed here are 16 T cell receptor beta chains from one sample, sequenced in a study of T-cell reconstitution after alpha-beta-depleted transplantation in children. Unique molecular identifiers tagged the TCRbeta library. TCRdb used MiXCR to reprocess the PCR reads, holding one entry per CDR3 protein. The sample records approximately 490,000 distinct CDR3 sequences, about 11% being singletons. Sequenced here: PBMCs, sampled before TCRalphabeta/CD19-depleted stem cell transplant. The receptors here all came from a child aged 2 to 10 with inherited bone marrow failure, due to receive a stem cell transplant.

This clonotype came up many times. The chain employs TRBV10-3 and TRBJ2-5, with 12 bases matching TRBD2. Germline-derived CDR1 and CDR2 are ENHRY and SYGVKD. CDR3 length: 18 amino acids. Trimming cost V 0 bases and J 2 bases; bases outside gene matches: 7. The CDR3 region is CAISESLAGGTEQETQYF. The CDR3 bases are TGTGCCATCAGTGAGTCACTAGCGGGAGGTACCGAGCAAGAGACCCAGTACTTC.

This clonotype appeared a single time. The chain recombines TRBV19 with TRBJ1-2; 7 positions match TRBD1. The CDR3 has 15 amino acids. CDR1 is LNHDA and CDR2 is SQIVND in the germline V gene (reference sequence). After removal of 5 bases from V and 3 bases from J, the junction contained 9 bases not matched to a gene. CDR3 sequence: CASSLNRGGDYGYTF. In DNA form, the CDR3 reads TGTGCCAGTAGTTTAAACAGGGGTGGAGACTATGGCTACACCTTC.

This clonotype has just a few counts. This sequence joins TRBV27 and TRBJ1-1; D is ambiguous. CDR3 length equals 16 residues. Germline assignment: CDR1 MNHEY and CDR2 SMNVEV (reference sequence). V was cut by 5 bases and J by 3 bases, with 19 bases left in between. As DNA, the CDR3 is TGTGCCAGCAGTACGACCCCCCACTGGCGGGACACTGAAGCTTTCTTT. Translating it yields CASSTTPHWRDTEAFF.

This clonotype has only a few counts. The V and J genes are TRBV14 and TRBJ1-2; D call uncertain. The V and J ends lost 1 base and 4 bases respectively, with 16 bases between them. CDR1 is SGHDN, CDR2 FVKESK, per germline. This CDR3 spans 16 amino acids. The CDR3 nucleotides are TGTGCCAGCAGCCAAGCAAAACAGATCTTCCCCTATGGCTACACCTTC. Protein sequence: CASSQAKQIFPYGYTF.

This clonotype occurred many times. V usage is TRBV27 and J usage is TRBJ1-6; D unresolved. CDR3 length equals 13 residues. Germline V gives CDR1 MNHEY, CDR2 SMNVEV (reference sequence). V gave up 3 bases and J gave up 11 bases, with 11 bases separating them. The DNA of the CDR3 is TGTGCCAGCAGTTTTGGCCCTGAGACACCCCTCCACTTT. It specifies CASSFGPETPLHF.

This clonotype was seen repeatedly, ten times or more. The genes are TRBV11-2 and TRBJ2-7; 7 bases agree with TRBD1. The CDR3 totals 16 residues. Looked up from germline, CDR1 is SGHAT and CDR2 is FQNNGV. After removal of 0 bases from V and 3 bases from J, the junction contained 8 bases not matched to a gene. CDR3 in amino acids: CASSLDHYRGIYEQYF. The CDR3 DNA follows: TGTGCCAGCAGCTTAGACCACTACAGGGGCATCTACGAGCAGTACTTC.

The gene calls are TRBV2 and TRBJ2-1; D is unresolved. The CDR3 loop spans 13 amino acids. Trimming removed 1 base from V and 5 bases from J, with 6 bases in between. The germline CDR1 and CDR2 sequences are SNHLY and FYNNEI. The CDR3 region has the DNA TGTGCCAGCAGTGAAGGGTGGAACAATGAGCAGTTCTTC. Translation gives CASSEGWNNEQFF.

This clonotype showed up many times. The J gene is TRBJ2-1, the V gene TRBV30; D is unclear. V was pared by 3 bases and J by 2 bases, with 14 bases between. CDR1 GTSNPN and CDR2 SVGIG come from the germline V gene (reference sequence). The CDR3 runs to 15 residues. The CDR3 DNA reads as TGTGCCTGGAGCGATACTCCTATCGCCTACAATGAGCAGTTCTTC. This encodes CAWSDTPIAYNEQFF. Full variable domain (missing parts from reference TRBV30 and TRBJ2-1): SQTIHQWPATLVQPVGSPLSLECTVEGTSNPNLYWYRQAAGRGLQLLFYSVGIGQISSEVPQNLSASRPQDRQFILSSKKLLLSDSGFYLCAWSDTPIAYNEQFFGPGTRLTVL.

This clonotype was seen repeatedly, ten times or more. The gene calls are TRBV27 and TRBJ2-1; D is possibly TRBD1 or TRBD2 (5 bases each). CDR3 length: 16 amino acids. V was pared by 0 bases and J by 2 bases, with 11 bases between. Germline CDR1 MNHEY, CDR2 SMNVEV (reference sequence). The DNA for the CDR3 is TGTGCCAGCAGTTTATCAGGGATGGGACCCTACAATGAGCAGTTCTTC. Residues: CASSLSGMGPYNEQFF.

As to this clonotype: This may be a read error, as it is one base from a much larger clone. This CDR3 fails to terminate in the conserved phenylalanine or tryptophan, so it likely reflects a read error. The chain carries TRBV27 and TRBJ2-1, with 10 bases matching TRBD2. The V gene end was trimmed by 4 bases and the J gene end by 1 base; junction bases not matched to a gene: 7. This CDR3 region has 17 residues. Germline V gene data show CDR1 as MNHEY and CDR2 as SMNVEV (reference sequence). DNA for the CDR3: TGTGCCAGCAGTTGGGTAGCGGGAGGCCCGTCCTACAATGAGCAGTTCTCC. Protein sequence: CASSWVAGGPSYNEQFS.

This clonotype was counted ten times or more. The chain has TRBV28 and TRBJ2-7, with 13 bases identical to TRBD2. The CDR3 totals 16 residues. In germline, CDR1 is MDHEN, CDR2 SYDVKM. With 2 bases clipped from V and 3 bases from J, the junction kept 4 bases outside the gene matches. The CDR3 is CASSLGLAGDVYEQYF. In nucleotides, the CDR3 is TGTGCCAGCAGTTTAGGACTAGCGGGAGATGTCTACGAGCAGTACTTC.

This clonotype was seen at least ten times. The V gene is TRBV7-9, the J gene TRBJ2-1; 10 bases line up with TRBD2. Unmatched junction bases numbered 6, after V lost 4 bases and J lost 0 bases. The CDR3 is 17 residues long. In germline, CDR1 is SEHNR, CDR2 FQNEAQ (reference sequence). CDR3 residues: CASSSILAGYSYNEQFF. DNA of the CDR3: TGTGCCAGCAGCTCCATACTAGCGGGATACTCCTACAATGAGCAGTTCTTC.

In the case of this clonotype: A much larger clone sits a single nucleotide away, making a read error possible. V usage is TRBV28 and J usage is TRBJ1-5, with a tentative D call TRBD1 (6 bases). Trimming cost V 6 bases and J 2 bases, with 14 bases left between them. CDR3 length: 15 amino acids. Germline V gives CDR1 MDHEN, CDR2 SYDVKM. For the CDR3, the DNA is TGTGCCAGCAGCTCCTACGGGGGCGGCAATCAGCCCCAGCATTTT. Translation gives CASSSYGGGNQPQHF.

The rearrangement uses TRBV11-2 and TRBJ2-7, with D perhaps TRBD2 (7 bases). The germline CDR1 and CDR2 sequences are SGHAT and FQNNGV. The V end lost 5 bases, the J end lost 5 bases, and 28 bases lay between the germline ends. The CDR3 spans 18 residues. CDR3 region: CASSPWGGAAHTPNEQYF. The CDR3 DNA sequence: TGTGCCAGCAGCCCCTGGGGGGGGGCCGCTCATACCCCCAACGAGCAGTACTTC.

This clonotype appeared many times. The chain is built from TRBV7-2 and TRBJ2-7; the D gene is possibly TRBD2 (5 bases). CDR1 and CDR2 from the germline V gene are SGHTA and FQGNSA. V shed 6 bases and J shed 1 base, with 10 bases lying between them. There are 13 residues in the CDR3. DNA of the CDR3: TGTGCCAGCAGGCTAGCCCTATCCTACGAGCAGTACTTC. Translating gives CASRLALSYEQYF.

V is TRBV11-2 and J is TRBJ2-7, with a tentative D call TRBD1 (5 bases). Deletions cut 8 bases from V and 9 bases from J, with 14 bases between. Germline V lookup: CDR1 SGHAT, CDR2 FQNNGV. This CDR3 spans 11 amino acids. The CDR3 sequence: CASDKGSSQYF. CDR3 DNA: TGTGCCAGCGATAAGGGGTCTTCGCAGTACTTC.